The T cell receptor (beta chain) described here comes from a study of shared clonotypes between healthy human individuals. An assay was performed, and its level was deep. Sorted-subset replicate PCR reactions contained 200 to 250 ng DNA, corresponding to about 30,000 T cell genomes. Using immunoSEQ multiplex PCR, the repertoire was profiled, and TCRdb retains in-frame clones only, with some absent. The table shows some 2.1 million clones, with 90% to 95% occurring only once. Points on this clone: What it binds is not known.

Study-wide findings and caveats: An anticipated effect of sequencing depth on clonotype sharing among donors was recognized.

The CDR3 is made up of 11 amino acids. Looked up from germline, CDR1 is GTSNPN and CDR2 is SVGIG (reference sequence). Losses at the gene ends were 3 bases for V and 6 bases for J; bases not matched to a gene: 1. The specimen sequenced was naive CD4+ T cells sorted from blood. Subset reported: CD45RA+ positively selected. V gene TRBV30 combines with J gene TRBJ1-1, with 7 bases matching TRBD1. The sequence was obtained from a man aged 18 to 29 in good health. In DNA, the CDR3 is TGTGCCTGGAGCACAGGGGCTGAAGCTTTCTTT. This gives the protein CAWSTGAEAFF.